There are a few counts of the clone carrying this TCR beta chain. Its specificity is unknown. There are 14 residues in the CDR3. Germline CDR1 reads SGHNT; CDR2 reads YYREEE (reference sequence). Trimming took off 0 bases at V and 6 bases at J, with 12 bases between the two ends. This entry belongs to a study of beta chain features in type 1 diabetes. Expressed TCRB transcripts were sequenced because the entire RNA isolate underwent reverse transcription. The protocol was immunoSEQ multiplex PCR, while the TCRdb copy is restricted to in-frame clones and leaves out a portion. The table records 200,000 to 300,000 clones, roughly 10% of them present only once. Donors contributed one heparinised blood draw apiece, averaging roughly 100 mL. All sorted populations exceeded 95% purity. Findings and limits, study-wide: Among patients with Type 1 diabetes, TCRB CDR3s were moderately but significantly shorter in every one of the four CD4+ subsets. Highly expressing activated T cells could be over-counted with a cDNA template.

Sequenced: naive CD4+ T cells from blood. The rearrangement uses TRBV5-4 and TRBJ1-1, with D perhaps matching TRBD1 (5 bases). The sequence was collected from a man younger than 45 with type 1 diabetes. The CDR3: CASSLGGVWPEAFF. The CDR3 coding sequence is TGTGCCAGCAGCTTGGGGGGGGTCTGGCCTGAAGCTTTCTTT. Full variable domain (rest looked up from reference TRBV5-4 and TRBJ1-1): ETGVTQSPTHLIKTRGQQVTLRCSSQSGHNTVSWYQQALGQGPQFIFQYYREEENGRGNFPPRFSGLQFPNYSSELNVNALELDDSALYLCASSLGGVWPEAFFGQGTRLTVV.